This T cell receptor beta chain was recovered during a study of blood T cell repertoires in COVID-19. The repertoire was sequenced with immunoSEQ multiplex PCR; TCRdb's copy has only in-frame clones and lacks some. The sample holds roughly 140,000 clones, approximately 80% seen once. V was pared by 6 bases and J by 5 bases, with 10 bases of the junction left unmatched. The CDR3 runs 15 residues. Per the germline V gene, CDR1 is SNHLY and CDR2 is FYNNEI. The sample consisted of peripheral blood. This chain uses TRBV2 with TRBJ1-1; 9 bases are shared with TRBD1. The receptor comes from a man aged 55 to 70 with active or convalescent COVID-19. This CDR3 reads CASRTAGTGNTEAFF. For the CDR3, the DNA is TGTGCCAGCAGGACTGCCGGGACAGGGAATACTGAAGCTTTCTTT.